A single sample gave rise to the 28 T cell receptor beta chains below, sequenced in a study of OX40 agonist ivuxolimab in advanced cancers. Libraries were made using the immunoSEQ multiplex PCR assay. TCRdb took this table from immuneACCESS and kept in-frame rearrangements with V and J called. Such tables lack part of the clones; where checked against another copy, unresolved V genes explain under half of the gap, and the rest is unexplained. The sample table shows about 73,000 clones, and 88% are seen once. The ten most abundant clones make up approximately 0.81% of the sample. The source material was CD4+ or CD8+ T cells sorted from blood, sampled in a trial of the OX40 agonist ivuxolimab. These receptors were obtained from an adult with an advanced solid tumor such as melanoma, head and neck, liver or kidney cancer.

This clone was observed once. In DNA, the CDR3 is TGTGCCAGCAGCCCAACGGGGATCTACAATGAGCAGTTCTTC. Residues: CASSPTGIYNEQFF. The chain uses TRBV11-3 and TRBJ2-1, with a tentative D call TRBD2 (5 bases). CDR3 length equals 14 residues. V lost 5 bases to trimming and J lost 3 bases, with 11 bases between them. Germline lookup yields CDR1 SGHNT and CDR2 YENEEA.

The rearrangement links TRBV7-9 to TRBJ2-1; 9 nucleotides line up with TRBD2. The CDR3 has 15 amino acids. From germline, CDR1 is SEHNR and CDR2 FQNEAQ (reference sequence). The ends lost 3 bases at V and 4 bases at J; junction bases unmatched: 4. The CDR3 protein is CASSFWTSDYNEQFF. The CDR3 DNA reads as TGTGCCAGCAGCTTCTGGACTAGCGATTACAATGAGCAGTTCTTC.

The genes are TRBV28 and TRBJ2-7, with 10 bases that match TRBD1. Germline V gene lookup returns CDR1 MDHEN and CDR2 SYDVKM. Trimming cost V 3 bases and J 5 bases; bases outside gene matches: 4. This CDR3 region has 14 residues. In nucleotides, the CDR3 is TGTGCCAGCAGTTTGACAGGGGGCCTCAACGAGCAGTACTTC. As protein: CASSLTGGLNEQYF.

This clone was counted only a few times. The chain uses TRBV18 and TRBJ2-7; D is uncertain. CDR1 KGHSH and CDR2 LQKENI come from the germline V gene. Trimming removed 0 bases from V and 6 bases from J, with 15 bases in between. This CDR3 region has 15 residues. CDR3 in DNA: TGTGCCAGCTCACCACCTAATACCCCTTCAGGCGAGCAGTACTTC. Its translation is CASSPPNTPSGEQYF.

This chain uses TRBV19 with TRBJ1-3, with TRBD1 as a possible D gene (6 bases). V lost 10 bases, J lost 0 bases, and 22 bases lay in between. Germline V gene data show CDR1 as LNHDA and CDR2 as SQIVND (reference sequence). The CDR3 length is 17 residues. This CDR3 is CATGDRTYFSSGNTIYF. CDR3 nucleotides: TGTGCCACTGGAGACAGGACCTACTTCAGCTCTGGAAACACCATATATTTT.

V usage is TRBV7-2 and J usage is TRBJ1-6; tentatively, D is TRBD1 (5 bases). The CDR3 loop spans 16 amino acids. V dropped 1 base and J dropped 5 bases, with 12 bases sitting between them. Germline assignment: CDR1 SGHTA and CDR2 FQGNSA. The CDR3 protein is CASSLDGGGNNSPLHF. The CDR3 DNA reads TGTGCCAGCAGCTTAGACGGGGGGGGGAATAATTCACCCCTCCACTTT.

The chain links TRBV7-9 to TRBJ2-3, with D possibly being TRBD2 (6 bases). Trimming removed 3 bases from V and 4 bases from J, with 14 bases in between. The CDR3 covers 15 residues. Germline CDR1 reads SEHNR; CDR2 reads FQNEAQ (reference sequence). CDR3 sequence: CASSLVGGPADTQYF. In DNA, the CDR3 is TGTGCCAGCAGCTTGGTCGGGGGACCCGCAGATACGCAGTATTTT.

CDR3 DNA: TGTGCCAGCAGCTTGGCGCCTAGCGGGAGGCCAGATACGCAGTATTTT. Its protein is CASSLAPSGRPDTQYF. The V and J genes are TRBV5-5 and TRBJ2-3; 11 bases match TRBD2. Germline CDR1 SGHKS, CDR2 YYEKEE (reference sequence). Germline trimming cut 0 bases from V and 4 bases from J; bases unmatched to any gene: 4. This CDR3 contains 16 residues.

This clone was seen a few times. The chain employs TRBV7-8 and TRBJ1-2, with D uncertain. Germline CDR1 SGHVS, CDR2 FQNEAQ. Trimming removed 5 bases at V and 4 bases at J, with 17 bases between. The CDR3 has 15 amino acids. CDR3 sequence (DNA): TGTGCCAGCAGCGGTGACCGGATGACCTCCTATGGCTACACCTTC. The encoded protein is CASSGDRMTSYGYTF.

With regard to this clone: Other nucleotide sequences from this sample produce the same CDR3. This sequence joins TRBV2 and TRBJ2-7; D ambiguous. V was shortened by 1 base and J by 3 bases, with 1 base between the two germline ends. This CDR3 spans 11 amino acids. CDR1 and CDR2 (germline): SNHLY, FYNNEI. CDR3 DNA: TGTGCCAGCAGTGAAGACTACGAGCAGTACTTC. Its translation: CASSEDYEQYF.

This clone occurred once. The chain joins TRBV6-1 to TRBJ2-3; either TRBD1 or TRBD2 may supply D (6 bases each). Germline V gives CDR1 MNHNS, CDR2 SASEGT. The CDR3 runs 15 residues. V lost 7 bases to trimming and J lost 3 bases, with 17 bases between them. In nucleotides, the CDR3 is TGTGCCAGCACCAAAAACGGGGGCCAAACAGATACGCAGTATTTT. It specifies CASTKNGGQTDTQYF.

CDR3 DNA: TGTGCCAGCAGCGACCCCGGGACGGGCTCTGGAAACACCATATATTTT. Its translation is CASSDPGTGSGNTIYF. The V call is TRBV28, the J call TRBJ1-3; D is perhaps TRBD1 (5 bases). V dropped 6 bases and J dropped 0 bases, with 15 bases sitting between them. The V gene's germline CDR1 is MDHEN and CDR2 SYDVKM. This CDR3 comprises 16 residues.

This chain connects TRBV28 to TRBJ2-3; D may correspond to TRBD1 or TRBD2 (5 bases each). Germline V gene lookup returns CDR1 MDHEN and CDR2 SYDVKM. Trimming left V 5 bases short and J 1 base short, with 16 bases between. This CDR3 has 16 amino acids. The DNA for the CDR3 is TGTGCCAGCAGTCCGTTCCAGGGAGCAGGCACAGATACGCAGTATTTT. Protein sequence: CASSPFQGAGTDTQYF.

The chain recombines TRBV28 with TRBJ1-5; 9 nucleotides agree with TRBD1. Germline V lookup: CDR1 MDHEN, CDR2 SYDVKM. The trim removed 6 bases at V and 7 bases at J, leaving 10 bases unmatched. The CDR3 consists of 15 residues. Here the CDR3 reads CASRSQGAVFQPQHF. CDR3 nucleotide sequence: TGTGCCAGCAGATCACAGGGGGCGGTTTTCCAGCCCCAGCATTTT.

J is TRBJ2-7 and V is TRBV6-1; D call uncertain. The germline V and J ends were trimmed by 8 bases and 2 bases, with 13 bases remaining between them. CDR1 MNHNS and CDR2 SASEGT come from the germline V gene. This CDR3 is built from 13 residues. CDR3 sequence: CASGQSIAYEQYF. CDR3 sequence (DNA): TGTGCCAGCGGGCAGTCCATCGCCTACGAGCAGTACTTC.

This chain connects TRBV4-2 to TRBJ1-6; the D gene is possibly TRBD1 (5 bases). In germline, CDR1 is LGHNA, CDR2 YNFKEQ. V was shortened by 4 bases and J by 14 bases, with 12 bases between the two germline ends. The CDR3 sequence is 12 residues long. CDR3 sequence: CASSPGGGALHF. The CDR3, as DNA: TGTGCCAGCAGCCCGGGGGGTGGGGCCCTCCACTTT.

The V and J genes are TRBV5-1 and TRBJ2-7, with D tentatively TRBD1 (6 bases). The CDR3 has 14 amino acids. The V gene's germline CDR1 is SGHRS and CDR2 YFSETQ. V was shortened by 1 base and J by 5 bases, with 13 bases between the two germline ends. DNA of the CDR3: TGCGCCAGCAGCTTGACAGGGAATCCCCACGAGCAGTACTTC. Amino acid sequence: CASSLTGNPHEQYF.

The chain links TRBV5-1 to TRBJ2-3; 12 bases are shared with TRBD1. The length of the CDR3 is 16 residues. Unmatched junction bases numbered 4, after V lost 4 bases and J lost 1 base. Germline CDR1 SGHRS, CDR2 YFSETQ. CDR3: CASSMGQGARTDTQYF. The CDR3 DNA reads as TGCGCCAGCAGCATGGGACAGGGGGCGCGCACAGATACGCAGTATTTT.

The chain combines TRBV19 with TRBJ2-5; D may be TRBD2 (6 bases). The CDR3 has 14 residues. Deletions cut 1 base from V and 5 bases from J, with 11 bases between. Germline V CDR1 and CDR2: LNHDA, SQIVND (reference sequence). DNA of the CDR3: TGTGCCAGTAGTATAGGGGGGGTTGCGGAGACCCAGTACTTC. Its protein product is CASSIGGVAETQYF.

This clone was counted once. This chain links TRBV25-1 with TRBJ1-2, with a weak D call TRBD1 (5 bases). Between the trimmed V and J ends, which lost 1 base and 6 bases, there was a span of 12 bases. The CDR3 consists of 14 residues. Germline CDR1 is MGHDK and CDR2 is SYGVNS. The CDR3 region has the DNA TGTGCCAGCAGTGAATCGGGCAGGGCCAATGGCTACACCTTC. Translating it yields CASSESGRANGYTF.

J is TRBJ1-4 and V is TRBV27; D is uncertain. Germline CDR1 is MNHEY and CDR2 is SMNVEV (reference sequence). The CDR3 sequence is 15 residues long. The V end was cut by 4 bases, the J end by 8 bases, with 17 bases between. In nucleotides, the CDR3 is TGTGCCAGCAGTTGGGTCGGGAGGTCCGGAGAAAAACTGTTTTTT. Translated: CASSWVGRSGEKLFF.

The genes are TRBV6-5 and TRBJ2-1, with D perhaps TRBD1 or TRBD2 (6 bases each). Trimming cost V 6 bases and J 10 bases, with 10 bases left between them. The V gene's germline CDR1 is MNHEY and CDR2 SVGAGI. This CDR3 region has 11 residues. CDR3 coding DNA: TGTGCCAGCAGGGGGGGCGGGGAGCAGTTCTTC. Its protein is CASRGGGEQFF.

This clone came up once. The rearrangement uses TRBV21-1 and TRBJ2-4; whether TRBD2, the table's D call, matches the DNA was not checked. TRBV21-1 is a recognized pseudogene. This CDR3 has 17 amino acids. Here the CDR3 DNA reads TGTGCCAGCAGCAGGCGGGTTCTAGGAGGAGCCAAAAACATTCAGTACTTC. Translation: CASSRRVLGGAKNIQYF.

The chain carries TRBV9 and TRBJ2-3; 8 nucleotides match TRBD1. The CDR3 runs to 15 residues. The V gene's germline CDR1 is SGDLS and CDR2 YYNGEE. V dropped 3 bases and J dropped 4; count of bases not matched to a gene: 7. The CDR3 bases are TGTGCCAGCAGCGCGACAGGGGTGAAAGCAGATACGCAGTATTTT. It specifies CASSATGVKADTQYF.

The CDR3: CSARVRGPQHF. The CDR3 bases are TGCAGTGCTAGAGTAAGAGGGCCCCAGCATTTT. The chain uses TRBV20-1 and TRBJ1-5; D uncertain. The V end lost 1 base, the J end lost 9 bases, and 7 bases lay between the germline ends. The CDR3 runs to 11 residues. CDR1 is DFQATT and CDR2 is SNEGSKA in the germline V gene (reference sequence).

The chain is built from TRBV6-1 and TRBJ2-5; the D gene is possibly TRBD2 (6 bases). With 4 bases removed from V and 5 bases from J, the gap between germline ends came to 20 bases. The germline gives CDR1 MNHNS, CDR2 SASEGT. The CDR3 covers 16 residues. The chain's CDR3 is CASSGRTRPGGETQYF. CDR3 bases: TGTGCCAGCAGTGGAAGGACTCGACCAGGAGGGGAGACCCAGTACTTC.

The chain is built from TRBV6-5 and TRBJ1-2; TRBD1 agrees at 10 bases. Germline assignment: CDR1 MNHEY and CDR2 SVGAGI. CDR3 size: 13 residues. The V gene end was trimmed by 5 bases and the J gene end by 8 bases; junction bases not matched to a gene: 5. The CDR3 DNA reads TGTGCCAGCAGTAAAGGACAGGGGGGAGGCTACACCTTC. Amino acids: CASSKGQGGGYTF.

The chain combines TRBV28 with TRBJ2-2; TRBD2 matches at 13 bases. The ends lost 7 bases at V and 6 bases at J; junction bases unmatched: 8. Germline values: CDR1 MDHEN, CDR2 SYDVKM. CDR3 length equals 16 residues. The CDR3 here is CASTKGGLAGSGELFF. The CDR3 coding sequence is TGTGCCAGCACTAAGGGGGGACTAGCGGGGTCCGGGGAGCTGTTTTTT. The complete variable domain, with remaining parts taken from reference TRBV28 and TRBJ2-2, reads DVKVTQSSRYLVKRTGEKVFLECVQDMDHENMFWYRQDPGLGLRLIYFSYDVKMKEKGDIPEGYSVSREKKERFSLILESASTNQTSMYLCASTKGGLAGSGELFFGEGSRLTVL.